This TCR beta chain was identified in a study of monozygotic twins with inflammatory bowel disease. TCRdb re-called the 5' RACE reads and gives one entry per CDR3 protein, without DNA. The sample totals about 450,000 distinct CDR3 sequences. This CDR3 region has 16 residues. In germline, CDR1 is SGHTA, CDR2 FQGNSA. Specimen: blood. The receptor comes from a human donor with ulcerative colitis or Crohn's disease, or a healthy co-twin of an affected twin (not recorded which). The chain employs TRBV7-2 and TRBJ2-7; checking the TCRdb D call of TRBD2 is not possible without DNA. CDR3 sequence reads: CASSLAGAALRNEQYF.